This T cell receptor (beta chain) was recovered during a study of blood T cell repertoires in COVID-19 (TCRdb year 2020). With respect to the entire study: Samples covering the acute and convalescent phases of COVID-19 were provided by collaborators in the United States, Italy and Spain. The material from the prospective study consisted of cDNA or gDNA derived from T cells, B-cell-depleted T cells, or PBMCs. The dataset comprised deeply sampled blood TCRbeta repertoires from subjects exposed to, actively infected with, or recovered from COVID-19. A freely available public database, intended as a resource for researchers studying the immune response to SARS-CoV-2, is where the repertoires were released. Samples were obtained from the ongoing ImmuneRACE study (first 160 participants) and from 950 to 1,500 subjects provided by 6 global collaborators. The sample metadata nearly always contained a de-identified subject ID, COVID-19 status, age in years and sex. Where available, HLA class I and class II types were taken from metadata supplied by the sample provider and were not determined by assay-based typing. The study at large found these results: Clinical and demographic metadata were provided uncurated, with the amount varying by source and participant.

TCRbeta CDR3 regions were amplified from genomic DNA using the immunoSEQ Assay, a bias-controlled multiplex PCR. Per the original workflow: The number of nucleated cells in each sample was estimated from the amplification of reference gene primers within the assay. To quantify the absolute abundance of each unique TCRbeta CDR3 rearrangement, sequence reads were collapsed and filtered. For each sample, productive Simpson clonality was calculated as the square root of Simpson's diversity index across productive rearrangements. TCRdb limited this immuneACCESS table to in-frame rearrangements with V and J called. A share of clones is missing; checked studies link under half to unresolved V genes, and the rest is unexplained. V, J and clone size derive from that table, while D and trimming were established from the DNA sequence. The sample has more than 90,000 clones on record, about 76% of them singletons. The ten biggest clones cover around 10% of the sample.

Whole blood was collected in K2EDTA tubes by collaborating institutions according to the institutions' own protocols. For TCRbeta analysis, collaborator samples were shipped as frozen whole blood, as isolated PBMCs, or as DNA extracted from either sample type. About this clone itself: There is no known antigen for this receptor. No quality values exist for individual bases; no much larger clone is one base distant.

From the cysteine up to the phenylalanine, the CDR3 has a length of 15 residues. The sequence is cut down to CDR3 DNA, 45 bases in frame from base 1. V loses 2 bases at its end and J loses 3 bases; junction bases beyond the gene matches: 6. CDR1 and CDR2 are read off the germline V gene as MGHRA and YSYEKL. The V gene is TRBV4-1 and the J gene is TRBJ1-2, and TRBD1 matches 7 of the central bases. The sequenced material came from peripheral blood. The TCR originated in an elderly woman with acute or convalescent COVID-19. The CDR3 sequence is CASSQPGQGDYGYTF. The DNA sequence is given as TGCGCCAGCAGCCAACCCGGTCAGGGGGACTATGGCTACACCTTC.